This TCR beta chain was found in a study of CD8 T cells in ankylosing spondylitis. General study findings and limits: There was a TCR beta motif, made of eight highly homologous variants, that appeared characteristic of ankylosing spondylitis blood. Disease-linked clones, CD8+, were relatively rare in peripheral blood. Reports say disease-linked clones showed up significantly more in matched ankylosing spondylitis synovial fluid.

The TCR beta libraries were generated through quantitative 5'-RACE incorporating molecular barcodes. In TCRdb, the 5' RACE reads were re-called with MiXCR into one record per CDR3 protein. Of hundreds of thousands of distinct CDR3 sequences listed, 25% to 30% are singletons. As to this clonotype: Antigen specificity is unknown.

The CDR3 has 16 amino acids. J lost 6 bases, V lost 1 base, and 3 bases had no gene match. CDR1 LGHDT and CDR2 YNNKEL come from the germline V gene (reference sequence). The TCR sequence derives from a male donor with ankylosing spondylitis. The specimen sequenced was blood, either unsorted or a sorted T cell fraction (not recorded which). The chain uses TRBV3-1 and TRBJ2-1; 13 positions match TRBD2. CDR3 protein: CASSQARLAGGNEQFF. The CDR3 DNA reads TGTGCCAGCAGCCAAGCCCGACTAGCGGGAGGCAATGAGCAGTTCTTC.